Listed here is a single TCR beta chain. Antigen unknown. Extraction of PBMCs used roughly 9.3 ml of fresh peripheral blood. The record originates from a study of T cells in Graves' hyperthyroidism and ophthalmopathy. Study observations and caveats: Model-based prediction identified ophthalmopathy a median roughly six months prior to its onset.

RNA transcripts served as the template for amplifying TCR beta CDR3 regions. The study used the HTBI primer set for a first-round RT-PCR of the TCR CDR3. TCRdb reanalysed the multiplex PCR reads using MiXCR and keeps one entry per CDR3 protein. The repertoire holds some 400,000 distinct CDR3 sequences, more than 11% seen once, with 9.5% to 12% in the top ten. In germline, CDR1 is DFQATT, CDR2 SNEGSKA (reference sequence). CDR3 size: 14 residues. V was cut by 3 bases and J by 4 bases, with 13 bases left in between. Sample: blood. The rearrangement joins TRBV20-1 to TRBJ2-1, with unresolved D. This TCR was recovered from a woman aged 55-75 years with Graves' hyperthyroidism. The CDR3 DNA reads as TGCAGTGCTAGTGGCCCTCGAATATACAATGAGCAGTTCTTC. Translation gives CSASGPRIYNEQFF.